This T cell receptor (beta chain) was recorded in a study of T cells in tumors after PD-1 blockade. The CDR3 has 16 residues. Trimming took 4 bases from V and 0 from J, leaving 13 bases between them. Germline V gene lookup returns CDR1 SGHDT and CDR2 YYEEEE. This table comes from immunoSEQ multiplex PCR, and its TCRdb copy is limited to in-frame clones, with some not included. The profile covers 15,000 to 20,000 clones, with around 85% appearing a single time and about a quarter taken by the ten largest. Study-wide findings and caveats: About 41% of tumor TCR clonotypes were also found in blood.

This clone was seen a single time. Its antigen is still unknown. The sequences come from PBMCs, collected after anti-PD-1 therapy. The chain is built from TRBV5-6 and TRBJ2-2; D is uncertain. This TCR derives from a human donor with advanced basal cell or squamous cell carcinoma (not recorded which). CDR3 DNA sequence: TGTGCCAGCAGCGTGGAGTATACAGCGAACACCGGGGAGCTGTTTTTT. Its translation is CASSVEYTANTGELFF. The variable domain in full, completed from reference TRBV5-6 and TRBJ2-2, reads DAGVTQSPTHLIKTRGQQVTLRCSPKSGHDTVSWYQQALGQGPQFIFQYYEEEERQRGNFPDRFSGHQFPNYSSELNVNALLLGDSALYLCASSVEYTANTGELFFGEGSRLTVL.